This TCR beta chain is drawn from a study of graft-versus-host responses after intestinal transplantation. Germline V gene data show CDR1 as SGHNT and CDR2 as YYREEE (reference sequence). There are 16 residues in the CDR3. The V gene lost 0 bases and the J gene lost 2 bases, with 15 bases spanning the gap. Concerning this clone itself: The antigen is not known.

Repertoires were generated with immunoSEQ multiplex PCR, while TCRdb's copy carries only in-frame clones and drops some. The sample shows about 47,000 clones, about 95% of them seen only once. This receptor was identified in a human donor who was the organ donor for an intestinal transplant. Specimen: unstimulated CD8+ T cells sorted from spleen or lymph node cells, collected before transplant. The chain has TRBV5-4 and TRBJ2-7, with a possible D match to TRBD2 (5 bases). CDR3 residues: CASSLDRHGGTYEQYF. DNA of the CDR3: TGTGCCAGCAGCTTGGATCGTCACGGAGGAACCTACGAGCAGTACTTC.